This paragraph reports one T cell receptor beta chain. The antigen remains undetermined. Transcripts of RNA were the source for amplifying TCR beta CDR3 regions. HTBI primers were used in a first-round RT-PCR, which preceded a second-round multiplex PCR. From the multiplex PCR reads, TCRdb called clonotypes with MiXCR, one entry per CDR3 protein. The table shows over a million distinct CDR3 sequences, with about two fifths occurring only once. The sample originates from a study of Graves' ophthalmopathy and Graves' hyperthyroidism. As for the study in general: Hyperthyroidism was classified as stable if no ophthalmopathy occurred within 18 months of follow-up.

Excluded were patients with other autoimmune diseases, uncontrolled infections, pregnancy or lactation. Study-level findings and limits: Clonotypes were expanded in thyroid at above 0.001 frequency, and most also appeared in blood. A classifier, a 13-signature model, separated ophthalmopathy from stable hyperthyroidism with nearly 90% sensitivity and 75% to 83% specificity.

Per germline, CDR1 SNHLY and CDR2 FYNNEI. V lost 3 bases, J lost 4 bases, and 24 bases lay in between. The CDR3 extends over 18 amino acids. The V call is TRBV2, the J call TRBJ2-5; TRBD1 or TRBD2 may be the D gene (6 bases each). The source material was peripheral blood or thyroid tissue (not recorded which). This TCR was recovered from an adult man with Graves' hyperthyroidism. CDR3 DNA: TGTGCCAGCAGTGATTCTTCGCAAGGGGGGTGGTTCCCAGAGACCCAGTACTTC. The encoded protein is CASSDSSQGGWFPETQYF.